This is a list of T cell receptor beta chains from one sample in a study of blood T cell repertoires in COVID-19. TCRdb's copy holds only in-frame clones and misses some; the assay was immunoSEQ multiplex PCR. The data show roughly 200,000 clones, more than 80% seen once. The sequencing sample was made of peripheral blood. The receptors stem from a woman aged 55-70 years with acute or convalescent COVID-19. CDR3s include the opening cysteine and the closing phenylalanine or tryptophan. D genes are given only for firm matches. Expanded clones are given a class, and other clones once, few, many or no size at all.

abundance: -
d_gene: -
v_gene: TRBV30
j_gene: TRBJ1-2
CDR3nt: TGTGCCTGGAATGGGGGAGGATTGGGCTACACCTTC
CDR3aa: CAWNGGGLGYTF

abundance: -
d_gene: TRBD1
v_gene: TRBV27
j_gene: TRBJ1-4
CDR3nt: TGTGCCAGCAGGAAGGGGGCAGGTTGGGAAAAACTGTTTTTT
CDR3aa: CASRKGAGWEKLFF

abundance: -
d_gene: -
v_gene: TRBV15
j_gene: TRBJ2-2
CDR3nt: TGTGCCACCAGCGCCCTCGGGACTTTCGGGGAGCTGTTTTTT
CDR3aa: CATSALGTFGELFF

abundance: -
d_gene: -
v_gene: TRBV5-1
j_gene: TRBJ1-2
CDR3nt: TGCGCCAGCAGCCCCGACAGCAGACTTGGCTACACCTTC
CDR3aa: CASSPDSRLGYTF

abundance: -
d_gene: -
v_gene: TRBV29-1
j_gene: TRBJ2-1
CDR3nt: TGCAGCGTTCGGCGGTCCTACAATGAGCAGTTCTTC
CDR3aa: CSVRRSYNEQFF

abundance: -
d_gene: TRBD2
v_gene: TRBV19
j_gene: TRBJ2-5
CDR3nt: TGTGCCAGTAGTCCGTCGGGGGGAGGGCCCCAGGAGACCCAGTACTTC
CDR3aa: CASSPSGGGPQETQYF

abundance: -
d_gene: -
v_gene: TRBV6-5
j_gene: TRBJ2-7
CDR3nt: TGTGCCAGCAGTTACCGCATTAACAGGGTACCCTACGAGCAGTACTTC
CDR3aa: CASSYRINRVPYEQYF

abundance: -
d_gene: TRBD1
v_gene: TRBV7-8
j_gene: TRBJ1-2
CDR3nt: TGTGCCAGCAGCAACCGGGACAGTCATGCCCCTAACTATGGCTACACCTTC
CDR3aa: CASSNRDSHAPNYGYTF

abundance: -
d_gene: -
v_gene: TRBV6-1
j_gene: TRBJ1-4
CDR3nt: TGTGCCAGCAGTGAATCTCCGCCCCGGGTCACAGGCGCAAAACTGTTTTTT
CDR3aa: CASSESPPRVTGAKLFF

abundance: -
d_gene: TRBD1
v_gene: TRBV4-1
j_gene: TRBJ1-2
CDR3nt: TGCGCCAGCAGCCAAGCGACAGGGGGCAATGGCTACACCTTC
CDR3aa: CASSQATGGNGYTF

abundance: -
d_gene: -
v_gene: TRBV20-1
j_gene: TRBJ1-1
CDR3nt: TGCAGTGCCACTGAGGTTACTGAAGCTTTCTTT
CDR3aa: CSATEVTEAFF

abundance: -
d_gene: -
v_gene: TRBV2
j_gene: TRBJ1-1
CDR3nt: TGTGCCAGCATCCCACTGACCCCGGGGGGAGCTTTCTTT
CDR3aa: CASIPLTPGGAFF

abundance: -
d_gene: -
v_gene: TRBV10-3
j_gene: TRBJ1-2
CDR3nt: TGTGCCATCACGGCAGGGCCTCCCGACTATGGCTACACCTTC
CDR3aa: CAITAGPPDYGYTF

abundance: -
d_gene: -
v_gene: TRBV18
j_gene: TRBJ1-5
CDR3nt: TGTGCCAGCTCAGCTCAGAATGATCAGCCCCAGCATTTT
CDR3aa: CASSAQNDQPQHF

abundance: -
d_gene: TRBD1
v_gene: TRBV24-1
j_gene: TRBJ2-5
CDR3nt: TGTGCCACCAGTGACCGGACAGGGGGGCGAGAGACCCAGTACTTC
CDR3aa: CATSDRTGGRETQYF

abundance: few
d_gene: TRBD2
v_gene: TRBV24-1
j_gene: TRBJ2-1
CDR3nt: TGTGCCACCAGTGATTCGGGGGGACTAGCTATCTCCTGGGACCACAATGAGCAGTTCTTC
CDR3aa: CATSDSGGLAISWDHNEQFF

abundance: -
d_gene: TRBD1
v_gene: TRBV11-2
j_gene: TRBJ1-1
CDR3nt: TGTGCCAGTCGGACAGGAGAGGGAGCTTTCTTT
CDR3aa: CASRTGEGAFF

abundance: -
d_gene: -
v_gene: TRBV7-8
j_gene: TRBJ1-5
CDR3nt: TGTGCCAGCAGCCGAGGGAGGAAAGATCAGCCCCAGCATTTT
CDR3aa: CASSRGRKDQPQHF

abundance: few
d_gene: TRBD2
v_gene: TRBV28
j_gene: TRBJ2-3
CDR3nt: TGTGCCAGCAGTTTAACGGGGGGAGATACGCAGTATTTT
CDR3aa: CASSLTGGDTQYF

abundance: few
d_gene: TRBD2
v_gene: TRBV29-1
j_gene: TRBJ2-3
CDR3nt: TGCAGCGTTGTGACCGGGACTAGCGGCACAGATACGCAGTATTTT
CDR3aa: CSVVTGTSGTDTQYF

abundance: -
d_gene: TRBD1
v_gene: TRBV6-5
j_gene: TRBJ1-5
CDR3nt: TGTGCCAGCAGAACGACAGGGGGCGGTCAGCCCCAGCATTTT
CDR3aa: CASRTTGGGQPQHF

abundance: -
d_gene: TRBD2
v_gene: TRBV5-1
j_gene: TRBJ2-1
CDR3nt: TGCGCCAGCAGCTTGGGTAGCGGGCCGTACAATGAGCAGTTCTTC
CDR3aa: CASSLGSGPYNEQFF

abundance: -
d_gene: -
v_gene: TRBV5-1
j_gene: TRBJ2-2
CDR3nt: TGCGCCAGCAGCTTGACAGCATTGAACACCGGGGAGCTGTTTTTT
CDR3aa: CASSLTALNTGELFF

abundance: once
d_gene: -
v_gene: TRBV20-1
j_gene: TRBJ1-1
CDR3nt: TGCAGTGCTAGTAGACAATCCACTGAAGCTTTCTTT
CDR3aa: CSASRQSTEAFF

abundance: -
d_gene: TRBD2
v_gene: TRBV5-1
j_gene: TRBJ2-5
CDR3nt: TGCGCCAGCAGCTTGGGTGACCTAGCGGGTGCCCAAGAGACCCAGTACTTC
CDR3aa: CASSLGDLAGAQETQYF